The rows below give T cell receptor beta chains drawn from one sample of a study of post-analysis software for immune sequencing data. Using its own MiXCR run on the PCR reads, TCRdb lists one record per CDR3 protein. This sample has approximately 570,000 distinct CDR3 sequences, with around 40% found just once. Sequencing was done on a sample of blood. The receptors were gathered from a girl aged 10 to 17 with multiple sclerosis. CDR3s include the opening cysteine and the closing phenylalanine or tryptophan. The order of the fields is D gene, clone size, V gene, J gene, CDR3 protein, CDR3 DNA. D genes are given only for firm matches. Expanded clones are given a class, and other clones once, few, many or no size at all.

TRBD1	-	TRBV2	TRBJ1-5	CASRSDRGDQPQHF	TGTGCCAGCAGGTCGGACAGGGGGGATCAGCCCCAGCATTTT
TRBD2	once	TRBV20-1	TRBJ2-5	CNARELAGDLETQYF	TGCAATGCTAGAGAGCTAGCGGGAGATCTGGAGACCCAGTACTTC
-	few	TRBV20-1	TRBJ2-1	CSARVGSGYNEQFF	TGCAGTGCTAGAGTCGGTAGCGGCTACAATGAGCAGTTCTTC
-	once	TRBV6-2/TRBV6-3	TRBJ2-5	CASRWGPGRTQYF	TGTGCCAGCAGGTGGGGACCGGGCCGGACCCAGTACTTC
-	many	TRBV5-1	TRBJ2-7	CASSPVGRAYEQYF	TGCGCCAGCAGCCCGGTGGGCAGGGCCTACGAGCAGTACTTC
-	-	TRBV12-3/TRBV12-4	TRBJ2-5	CASSFTGRETQYF	TGTGCCAGCAGTTTCACAGGTCGAGAGACCCAGTACTTC
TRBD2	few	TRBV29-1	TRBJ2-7	CSVAGTSAYEQYF	TGCAGCGTAGCCGGGACTAGCGCCTACGAGCAGTACTTC
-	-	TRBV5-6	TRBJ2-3	CASSLMASRHTQYF	TGTGCCAGCAGCTTGATGGCTAGCCGCCATACGCAGTATTTT
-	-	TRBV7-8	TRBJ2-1	CASSPHSPGGPFGEQFF	TGTGCCAGCAGCCCACATTCCCCCGGGGGCCCCTTCGGTGAGCAGTTCTTC
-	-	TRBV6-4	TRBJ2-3	CASSEGGSGDTQYF	TGTGCCAGCAGTGAAGGGGGGTCAGGAGATACGCAGTATTTT
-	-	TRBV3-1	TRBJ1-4	CASSHVNMRNEKLFF	TGTGCCAGCAGCCACGTCAATATGCGTAATGAAAAACTGTTTTTT
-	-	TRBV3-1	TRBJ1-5	CASSQVPRNQPQHF	TGTGCCAGCAGCCAAGTCCCTCGCAATCAGCCCCAGCATTTT
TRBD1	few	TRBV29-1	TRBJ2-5	CSVLPRTGAKETQYF	TGCAGCGTTCTGCCTCGGACAGGAGCAAAAGAGACCCAGTACTTC
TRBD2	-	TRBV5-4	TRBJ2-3	CAVAGVTDTQYF	TGTGCGGTAGCGGGGGTCACAGATACGCAGTATTTT
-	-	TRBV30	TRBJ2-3	CAWSLGTVTDTQYF	TGTGCCTGGAGTCTAGGGACGGTCACAGATACGCAGTATTTT
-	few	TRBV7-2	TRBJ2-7	CASSRPGDEQYF	TGTGCCAGCAGTCGACCGGGCGACGAGCAGTACTTC
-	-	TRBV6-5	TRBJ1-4	CASSYVMGPMEKLFF	TGTGCCAGCAGTTACGTAATGGGCCCTATGGAAAAACTGTTTTTT
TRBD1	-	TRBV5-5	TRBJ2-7	CASSFGQGAPREQYF	TGTGCCAGCAGCTTCGGACAGGGCGCTCCTAGGGAGCAGTACTTC
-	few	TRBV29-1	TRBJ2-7	CSAAGGESYEQYF	TGCAGCGCGGCAGGGGGGGAATCCTACGAGCAGTACTTC
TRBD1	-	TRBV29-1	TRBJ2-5	CSVALTGGRVEQYF	TGCAGCGTTGCCCTGACAGGGGGACGCGTTGAGCAGTACTTC
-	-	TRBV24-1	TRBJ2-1	CATSAFEANEQFF	TGTGCCACCAGTGCTTTCGAGGCCAATGAGCAGTTCTTC
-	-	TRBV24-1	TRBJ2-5	CATSDQRATQETQYF	TGTGCCACCAGTGATCAACGGGCCACGCAAGAGACCCAGTACTTC
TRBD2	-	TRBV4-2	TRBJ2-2	CASSQANSGGTRELFF	TGTGCCAGCAGCCAAGCCAACAGCGGGGGCACCAGGGAGCTGTTTTTT
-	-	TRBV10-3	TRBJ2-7	CAISETGRAYEQYF	TGTGCCATCAGCGAAACGGGCCGTGCCTACGAGCAGTACTTC
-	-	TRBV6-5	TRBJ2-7	CASSYSTVGYEQYF	TGTGCCAGCAGTTACTCGACAGTGGGCTACGAGCAGTACTTC
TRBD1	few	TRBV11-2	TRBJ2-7	CASSLEAGTGGEQYF	TGTGCCAGCAGCTTAGAGGCCGGGACAGGGGGCGAGCAGTACTTC
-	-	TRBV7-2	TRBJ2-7	CASSLDVGTPSYEQYF	TGTGCCAGCAGCTTAGACGTGGGGACACCGTCCTACGAGCAGTACTTC
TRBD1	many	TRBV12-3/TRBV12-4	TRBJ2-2	CASSLIQGENTGELFF	TGTGCCAGCAGTTTGATTCAGGGGGAGAACACCGGGGAGCTGTTTTTT
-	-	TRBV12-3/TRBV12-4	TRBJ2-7	CANSLGGETYEQYF	TGTGCCAACAGTTTAGGGGGGGAAACCTACGAGCAGTACTTC
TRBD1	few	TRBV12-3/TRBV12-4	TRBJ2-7	CASSLTGVEYEQYF	TGTGCCAGCAGTCTCACAGGGGTTGAATACGAGCAGTACTTC
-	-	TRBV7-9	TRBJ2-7	CASSFGDHYEQYF	TGTGCCAGCAGCTTCGGGGACCACTACGAGCAGTACTTC
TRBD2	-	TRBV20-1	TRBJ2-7	CSAILAGATSYEQYF	TGCAGTGCTATACTAGCGGGGGCAACCTCCTACGAGCAGTACTTC
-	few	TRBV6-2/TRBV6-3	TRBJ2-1	CASREWSSYNEQFF	TGTGCCAGCAGGGAGTGGAGCTCCTACAATGAGCAGTTCTTC
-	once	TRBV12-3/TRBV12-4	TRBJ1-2	CASSLYGPDPYGYTF	TGTGCCAGCAGTTTATACGGGCCAGACCCTTATGGCTACACCTTC
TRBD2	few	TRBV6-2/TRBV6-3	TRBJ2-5	CASSYSRTSGEETQYF	TGTGCCAGCAGTTACTCCCGGACTAGCGGGGAAGAGACCCAGTACTTC
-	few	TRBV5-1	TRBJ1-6	CASSSADYNNSPLHF	TGCGCCAGCAGCTCCGCTGACTACAACAATTCACCCCTCCACTTT
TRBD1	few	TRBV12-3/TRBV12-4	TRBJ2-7	CASSPNPGTGDYEQYF	TGTGCCAGCAGCCCCAACCCTGGGACAGGGGACTACGAGCAGTACTTC
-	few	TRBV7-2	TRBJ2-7	CASSSLVLFHEQYF	TGCGCCAGCAGCTCCTTGGTCTTATTCCACGAGCAGTACTTC
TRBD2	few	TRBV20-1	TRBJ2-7	CSYSTGGGVSEQYF	TGCTCCTACTCTACTGGCGGGGGAGTCTCCGAGCAGTACTTC
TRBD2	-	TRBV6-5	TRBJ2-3	CASSSNSAGLAGGLYTQYF	TGTGCCAGCAGTTCCAACTCCGCCGGGCTAGCGGGAGGATTGTATACGCAGTATTTT
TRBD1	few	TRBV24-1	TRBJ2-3	CATSITDRPGTDTQYF	TGTGCCACCAGTATCACGGACAGGCCGGGCACAGATACGCAGTATTTT
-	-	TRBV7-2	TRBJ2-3	CASALLLEVTDTQYF	TGTGCCAGCGCTCTCCTTTTGGAAGTCACAGATACGCAGTATTTT
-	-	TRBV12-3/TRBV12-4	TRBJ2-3	CASGQPLSDTQYF	TGTGCCAGCGGCCAACCCCTCTCAGATACGCAGTATTTT
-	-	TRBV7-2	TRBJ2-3	CASSSYSTDTQYF	TGTGCCAGCAGCTCCTATAGCACAGATACGCAGTATTTT
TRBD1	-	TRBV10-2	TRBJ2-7	CASTKNSGQPYEQYF	TGCGCCAGCACTAAAAATTCGGGACAGCCCTACGAGCAGTACTTC
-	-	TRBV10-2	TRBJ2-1	CASSDSYNEQFF	TGCGCCAGCAGTGACTCGTACAATGAGCAGTTCTTC
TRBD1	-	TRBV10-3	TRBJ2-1	CAISETDRDEQFF	TGTGCCATCAGTGAGACGGACAGGGATGAGCAGTTCTTC
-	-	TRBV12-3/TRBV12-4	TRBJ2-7	CASSFSLTRGAPYEQYF	TGTGCCAGCAGTTTCTCCCTAACGAGAGGGGCCCCCTACGAGCAGTACTTC
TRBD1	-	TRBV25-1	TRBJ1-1	CASLDRRSAEAFF	TGTGCCAGCCTGGACAGGAGGTCGGCTGAAGCTTTCTTT
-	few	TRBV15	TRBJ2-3	CATSRAGTTDTQYF	TGTGCCACCAGCAGAGCGGGTACCACAGATACGCAGTATTTT
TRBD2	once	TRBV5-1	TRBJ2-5	CASSLVTSGAYQETQYF	TGCGCCAGCAGCTTGGTAACTAGCGGAGCGTACCAAGAGACCCAGTACTTC
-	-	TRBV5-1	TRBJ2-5	CASSLMSGTRRTQYF	TGCGCCAGCAGCCTTATGTCTGGGACAAGGCGGACCCAGTACTTC
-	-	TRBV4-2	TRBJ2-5	CASSQVEGGEETQYF	TGTGCCAGCAGCCAAGTGGAGGGCGGGGAGGAGACCCAGTACTTC
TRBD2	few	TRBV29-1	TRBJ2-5	CSLEREGTQYF	TGCAGCCTCGAGCGGGAAGGGACCCAGTACTTC
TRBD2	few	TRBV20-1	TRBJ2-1	CSARRTSGRSNEQFF	TGCAGTGCTAGGAGGACTAGCGGGAGGAGTAATGAGCAGTTCTTC
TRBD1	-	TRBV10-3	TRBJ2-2	CVILNGQGPKAGELFF	TGTGTCATCCTGAACGGACAGGGGCCAAAAGCCGGGGAGCTGTTTTTT
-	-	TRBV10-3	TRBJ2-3	CAISELASTDTQYF	TGTGCCATCAGTGAGTTGGCTAGCACAGATACGCAGTATTTT
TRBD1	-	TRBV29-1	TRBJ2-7	CSVEEDRGFEGETQYF	TGCAGCGTTGAAGAAGACAGGGGGTTTGAAGGAGAGACTCAGTACTTC
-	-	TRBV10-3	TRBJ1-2	CAISDSDRRGTFYGYTF	TGTGCCATCAGTGACTCAGATCGGCGGGGTACCTTCTATGGCTACACCTTC